This record concerns one TCR beta chain sequence. Profiled with immunoSEQ multiplex PCR; TCRdb holds only in-frame clones, not every one. The sample records some 2.1 million clones, 90% to 95% being singletons. The CDR3 covers 13 residues. The germline V gene encodes CDR1 WNHNN and CDR2 SYGVQD (reference sequence). Between the trimmed V and J ends, which lost 6 bases and 3 bases, there was a span of 10 bases. This sample was taken from a study of shared clonotypes between healthy human individuals. Material: naive CD4+ T cells sorted from blood. Subset defined: CD45RA+ positively selected. The rearrangement joins TRBV10-1 to TRBJ2-3; tentative D call: TRBD1 (5 bases). The clonotype comes from a man younger than 30 in good health. As DNA, the CDR3 is TGCGCCAGCAGGCCCACAGGAACAGATACGCAGTATTTT. Residues: CASRPTGTDTQYF.